These 5 T cell receptor beta chains originate from one sample sequenced in a study of T cells in narcolepsy. Profiled with immunoSEQ multiplex PCR; TCRdb holds only in-frame clones, not every one. The data contain roughly 35,000 clones, 70% to 90% of them singletons. The specimen was CD45RA- memory CD4+ T cells from PBMCs. The receptors derive from a human donor with narcolepsy.

The chain couples TRBV11-3 to TRBJ2-3; maybe TRBD2 (5 bases). This CDR3 comprises 15 residues. With 5 bases removed from V and 2 bases from J, the gap between germline ends came to 14 bases. Germline CDR1 is SGHNT and CDR2 is YENEEA. The CDR3 is CASSQSGRDTDTQYF. CDR3 in DNA: TGTGCCAGCAGCCAAAGCGGTAGGGACACAGATACGCAGTATTTT.

This chain joins TRBV7-2 and TRBJ2-5, with D unresolved. Deletions cut 0 bases from V and 1 base from J, with 6 bases between. Germline V lookup: CDR1 SGHTA, CDR2 FQGNSA. CDR3 length equals 14 residues. CDR3 DNA sequence: TGTGCCAGCAGCTTAGCATTGCCCCAAGAGACCCAGTACTTC. This translates into CASSLALPQETQYF. Full variable domain (outside the CDR3, taken from reference TRBV7-2 and TRBJ2-5): GAGVSQSPSNKVTEKGKDVELRCDPISGHTALYWYRQSLGQGLEFLIYFQGNSAPDKSGLPSDRFSAERTGGSVSTLTIQRTQQEDSAVYLCASSLALPQETQYFGPGTRLLVL.

This chain connects TRBV7-2 to TRBJ1-3, with unresolved D. Germline CDR1 SGHTA, CDR2 FQGNSA. This CDR3 contains 13 residues. Trimming cost V 0 bases and J 10 bases, with 10 bases left between them. The CDR3 loop reads CASSLALAGTIYF. CDR3 bases: TGTGCCAGCAGCTTAGCTTTGGCCGGGACCATATATTTT.

The V gene is TRBV2, the J gene TRBJ2-2; D tentatively reads TRBD1 or TRBD2 (5 bases each). Trimming stripped 7 bases from V and 6 bases from J, with 15 bases between. The CDR3 has 14 residues. The germline V gene has CDR1 SNHLY and CDR2 FYNNEI. CDR3 nucleotide sequence: TGTGCCAGCAACCTGATTAGGGGAGCCGGGGAGCTGTTTTTT. Amino acid sequence: CASNLIRGAGELFF.

The chain carries TRBV6-1 and TRBJ2-3; tentatively, D is TRBD1 (5 bases). This CDR3 contains 18 residues. V lost 4 bases to trimming and J lost 6 bases, with 26 bases between them. Germline lookup yields CDR1 MNHNS and CDR2 SASEGT. The CDR3 sequence: CASSGWLGQAVMIDTQYF. The DNA for the CDR3 is TGTGCCAGCAGTGGGTGGCTGGGGCAGGCTGTTATGATCGATACGCAGTATTTT.